This T cell receptor beta chain was obtained from a study of blood T cell repertoires in COVID-19. On this clone itself: Other DNA sequences from this sample encode an identical CDR3 as well.

Clones were read by immunoSEQ multiplex PCR, and TCRdb kept only the in-frame ones, dropping some. The table has 150,000 to 200,000 clones, 81% seen once. The CDR3 is 12 residues long. Losses at the gene ends were 6 bases for V and 4 bases for J; bases not matched to a gene: 1. The V gene's germline CDR1 is MNHEY and CDR2 SVGAGI. This TCR was sampled from a man aged 55 to 69 with active or convalescent COVID-19. The sequenced sample was peripheral blood. The chain has TRBV6-5 and TRBJ2-7, with TRBD1 matching 9 bases. The CDR3 loop is CASSGQGYEQYF. CDR3 DNA sequence: TGTGCCAGCAGCGGACAGGGGTACGAGCAGTACTTC.